Below are 27 T cell receptor beta chains sequenced from a single sample in a study of blood T cells in healthy people across ages. For the second PCR, which ran for about 7 to 12 cycles, a sample-barcoded 5' primer and a J-beta primer mix were used. TCRdb ran MiXCR on the 5' RACE reads and lists one entry per CDR3 protein. The sample lists 800,000 or so distinct CDR3 sequences, about 59% occurring once. Sequenced input: blood. All receptors derive from a man aged 30-40 years in good health.

The gene calls are TRBV6-2 or TRBV6-3 and TRBJ2-1, with 9 bases that match TRBD2. CDR1 and CDR2 (germline): MNHEY, SVGEGT. V trimming: 6 bases; J trimming: 1 base; junction bases outside the gene matches: 7. The CDR3 contains 16 residues. Here the CDR3 DNA reads TGTGCCAGCAGCCTACAACTAGCGGGTTCCTACAATGAGCAGTTCTTC. Translated, it gives CASSLQLAGSYNEQFF.

The chain joins TRBV11-2 to TRBJ2-7; 7 bases align to TRBD1. The J segment lost 0 bases and the V segment lost 4 bases, leaving 15 bases of the junction unmatched. CDR3 size: 18 residues. CDR1 is SGHAT and CDR2 is FQNNGV in the germline V gene. CDR3 region: CASSSIPGQSLSSYEQYF. Written as DNA, the CDR3 is TGTGCCAGCAGCTCGATACCGGGACAGTCGCTTAGCTCCTACGAGCAGTACTTC.

About this clonotype itself: At one end the junction does not follow the germline gene, possibly because of a read error. The chain uses TRBV27 and TRBJ1-5, with TRBD1 identical over 9 bases. CDR3 length: 17 amino acids. Germline V gene lookup returns CDR1 MNHEY and CDR2 SMNVEV (reference sequence). The CDR3: CASSSLQGQGRNQPQHF. The CDR3 coding sequence is TGCGCCAGCAGTTCACTACAGGGACAGGGCCGCAATCAGCCCCAGCATTTT.

V usage is TRBV9 and J usage is TRBJ2-1; D not resolved. Germline CDR1 reads SGDLS; CDR2 reads YYNGEE. Trimming left V 0 bases short and J 8 bases short, with 3 bases between. The CDR3 loop spans 11 amino acids. The CDR3 protein is CASSVDYEQFF. The CDR3 nucleotides read TGTGCCAGCAGCGTAGATTATGAGCAGTTCTTC.

This chain joins TRBV29-1 and TRBJ1-5, with D perhaps TRBD1 (6 bases). Deletions cut 7 bases from V and 4 bases from J, with 20 bases between. Germline V gene sequence: CDR1 SQVTM, CDR2 ANQGSEA. This CDR3 spans 15 amino acids. The CDR3 coding sequence is TGCAGCGCCCGTGACGGCGGGGGCCCTAATCAGCCCCAGCATTTT. This sequence encodes CSARDGGGPNQPQHF.

Here the CDR3 DNA reads TGTGCCAGCAGCTTAGCCCCTATGCGCAATCAGCCCCAGCATTTT. It codes for CASSLAPMRNQPQHF. The J gene is TRBJ1-5, the V gene TRBV7-2; D unclear. Germline CDR1 and CDR2: SGHTA and FQGNSA. The ends were cut back, 0 bases at V and 2 bases at J, with 8 bases in the middle. The CDR3 runs to 15 residues. Filled out from reference TRBV7-2 and TRBJ1-5, the complete variable domain reads GAGVSQSPSNKVTEKGKDVELRCDPISGHTALYWYRQSLGQGLEFLIYFQGNSAPDKSGLPSDRFSAERTGGSVSTLTIQRTQQEDSAVYLCASSLAPMRNQPQHFGDGTRLSIL.

The gene calls are TRBV6-5 and TRBJ2-7; D ambiguous. From germline, CDR1 is MNHEY and CDR2 SVGAGI. The CDR3 totals 16 residues. Trimming cost V 0 bases and J 2 bases, with 14 bases left between them. The CDR3: CASSYSRQLGTYEQYF. Here the CDR3 DNA reads TGTGCCAGCAGTTACTCGCGGCAACTGGGCACCTACGAGCAGTACTTC.

This clonotype was counted only a few times. The V call is TRBV29-1, the J call TRBJ2-3; D is ambiguous. The CDR3 is 15 residues long. The V and J ends lost 0 bases and 2 bases respectively, with 12 bases between them. CDR1 is SQVTM, CDR2 ANQGSEA, per germline. Here the CDR3 reads CSVEEKGRPTDTQYF. The DNA for the CDR3 is TGCAGCGTTGAAGAGAAAGGCAGACCCACAGATACGCAGTATTTT.

The chain uses TRBV7-9 and TRBJ2-7; D might be TRBD2 (6 bases). This CDR3 is built from 15 residues. Germline CDR1 and CDR2: SEHNR and FQNEAQ (reference sequence). V shed 3 bases and J shed 6 bases, with 18 bases lying between them. The DNA of the CDR3 is TGTGCCAGCAGCTTGGGGGGTCCAGGGAGCGGCGAGCAGTACTTC. Protein sequence: CASSLGGPGSGEQYF.

The chain recombines TRBV29-1 with TRBJ1-1; TRBD1 might be the D (6 bases). V was clipped by 2 bases and J by 6 bases, with 7 bases between them. The CDR3 totals 11 residues. The V gene's germline CDR1 is SQVTM and CDR2 ANQGSEA. The CDR3 DNA sequence: TGCAGCGTTGAACGGGGGCCTGAAGCTTTCTTT. Translated: CSVERGPEAFF.

A few counts support this clonotype. V and J are TRBV14 and TRBJ2-7; D gene uncertain. Trimming took 0 bases from V and 0 from J, leaving 9 bases between them. This CDR3 contains 15 residues. Germline V gene sequence: CDR1 SGHDN, CDR2 FVKESK. Written as DNA, the CDR3 is TGTGCCAGCAGCCAAGATTGGGCCCGCTCCTACGAGCAGTACTTC. It specifies CASSQDWARSYEQYF.

The chain couples TRBV27 to TRBJ1-6; a weak D match, TRBD1 (5 bases). V was pared by 6 bases and J by 1 base, with 7 bases between. From germline, CDR1 is MNHEY and CDR2 SMNVEV (reference sequence). The CDR3 consists of 14 residues. CDR3 nucleotides: TGTGCCAGCAGGCCAGGGTCCTATAATTCACCCCTCCACTTT. Protein sequence: CASRPGSYNSPLHF.

This clonotype has a handful of counts. The genes are TRBV11-2 and TRBJ2-6; maybe TRBD2 (6 bases). Germline V gene data show CDR1 as SGHAT and CDR2 as FQNNGV. The CDR3 has 15 residues. V was pared by 6 bases and J by 2 bases, with 11 bases between. CDR3 protein: CASSPRGAGANVLTF. The DNA for the CDR3 is TGTGCCAGCAGTCCACGCGGGGCTGGGGCCAACGTCCTGACTTTC.

This chain joins TRBV28 and TRBJ2-4; D could derive from TRBD1 or TRBD2 (6 bases each). The J call may be faulty, since TRBJ2-7 better matches the DNA end. Germline V lookup: CDR1 MDHEN, CDR2 SYDVKM. The CDR3 is 13 amino acids. CDR3 DNA sequence: TGTGCCAGTGTGCGGGACATCTTGGACGAGCAGTACTTC. The encoded protein is CASVRDILDEQYF.

The chain has TRBV12-5 and TRBJ2-6; possible D gene TRBD1, 5 bases. The CDR3 length is 16 residues. Germline V CDR1 and CDR2: LGHNT, FRNRAP. V shed 2 bases and J shed 0 bases, with 8 bases lying between them. The CDR3 region is CASGLPRDSGANVLTF. As DNA, the CDR3 is TGTGCTAGTGGTTTGCCCAGGGACTCTGGGGCCAACGTCCTGACTTTC.

This clonotype showed up many times. The J gene is TRBJ2-3, the V gene TRBV6-6; 12 bases line up with TRBD2. CDR1 and CDR2 from the germline V gene are MNHNY and SVGAGI (reference sequence). This CDR3 is 15 amino acids long. V was clipped by 4 bases and J by 1 base; unmatched bases: 0. The CDR3 DNA sequence: TGTGCCAGCAGTTGGACTAGCGGGGGCACAGATACGCAGTATTTT. Its translation is CASSWTSGGTDTQYF.

The chain joins TRBV20-1 to TRBJ2-1; TRBD2 matches 8 bases. The V gene's germline CDR1 is DFQATT and CDR2 SNEGSKA (reference sequence). This CDR3 is 15 amino acids long. V was pared by 6 bases and J by 10 bases, with 17 bases of the junction left unmatched. The CDR3 nucleotides read TGCAGTGCCCCCGGGGGGCTAGCGGGCCAACCCGAGCAGTTCTTC. It codes for CSAPGGLAGQPEQFF.

This clonotype was counted once. The genes are TRBV6-2 or TRBV6-3 and TRBJ2-2; TRBD1 matches 8 bases. Germline-derived CDR1 and CDR2 are MNHEY and SVGEGT. The CDR3 consists of 17 residues. J lost 7 bases, V lost 2 bases, and 12 bases had no gene match. CDR3 loop: CASSYPLNQGAGGELFF. CDR3 sequence (DNA): TGTGCCAGCAGTTACCCCCTGAATCAGGGGGCGGGCGGGGAGCTGTTTTTT.

This sequence joins TRBV27 and TRBJ2-7, with D possibly being TRBD1 (5 bases). Germline loops: CDR1 MNHEY, CDR2 SMNVEV (reference sequence). Trimming took off 0 bases at V and 0 bases at J, with 9 bases between the two ends. This CDR3 contains 15 residues. DNA of the CDR3: TGTGCCAGCAGTTTATCTTACAGGAGCTCCTACGAGCAGTACTTC. It is translated as CASSLSYRSSYEQYF.

V is TRBV10-3 and J is TRBJ2-3; the D is unclear. V was pared by 10 bases and J by 3 bases, with 14 bases between. This CDR3 is 13 amino acids long. Germline CDR1 ENHRY, CDR2 SYGVKD. As DNA, the CDR3 is TGTGCCACCCTAGGGCTTCTGACAGATACGCAGTATTTT. Its translation: CATLGLLTDTQYF.

The rearrangement links TRBV2 to TRBJ2-5, with 8 bases lining up with TRBD1. CDR1 and CDR2 from the germline V gene are SNHLY and FYNNEI. Germline trimming cut 7 bases from V and 11 bases from J; bases unmatched to any gene: 15. The CDR3 consists of 14 residues. The CDR3 spells CASMAGGLYNEQYF. Written as DNA, the CDR3 is TGTGCCAGCATGGCAGGGGGCCTCTACAATGAGCAGTACTTC.

This clonotype was observed a single time. CDR3: CASSSGMEQYF. The DNA for the CDR3 is TGTGCCAGCAGTTCTGGGATGGAGCAGTACTTC. This chain links TRBV6-5 with TRBJ2-5; no clear D. Looked up from germline, CDR1 is MNHEY and CDR2 is SVGAGI. This CDR3 is built from 11 residues. The ends were cut back, 4 bases at V and 11 bases at J, with 11 bases in the middle.

As concerns this clonotype: Mismatch with germline at one junction end may stem from a read error. The CDR3 region is CASRQTGGDGNERFF. The DNA of the CDR3 is TGTGCCAGCAGACAGACAGGGGGCGATGGCAATGAGCGGTTCTTC. This chain links TRBV28 with TRBJ2-1; TRBD1 aligns across 10 bases. The CDR3 runs 15 residues. CDR1 is MDHEN, CDR2 SYDVKM, per germline.

This clonotype was detected only a few times. The chain uses TRBV29-1 and TRBJ2-3, with D possibly matching TRBD2 (6 bases). Between the trimmed V and J ends, which lost 0 bases and 5 bases, there was a span of 9 bases. CDR3 size: 13 residues. CDR1 and CDR2 (germline): SQVTM, ANQGSEA. The CDR3 DNA reads as TGCAGCGTTGAAGACTACGGGGGAGATACGCAGTATTTT. Protein: CSVEDYGGDTQYF.

V gene TRBV7-2 combines with J gene TRBJ2-3, with D perhaps TRBD2 (5 bases). V was cut by 6 bases and J by 4 bases, with 17 bases left in between. This CDR3 comprises 15 residues. Germline V CDR1 and CDR2: SGHTA, FQGNSA. CDR3 sequence (DNA): TGTGCCAGCAGTTATAGCGTGGCCCGGGCAGATACGCAGTATTTT. This codes for CASSYSVARADTQYF.

The rearrangement links TRBV6-1 to TRBJ2-6; the D gene could be TRBD1 or TRBD2 (5 bases each). The CDR3 totals 17 residues. The germline V and J ends were trimmed by 7 bases and 0 bases, with 16 bases remaining between them. Germline V gene lookup returns CDR1 MNHNS and CDR2 SASEGT. The CDR3 DNA sequence: TGTGCCAGCACCCCTCGGGGCACCACCTCTGGGGCCAACGTCCTGACTTTC. Translating gives CASTPRGTTSGANVLTF.

This clonotype was found a few times. The chain recombines TRBV6-5 with TRBJ2-3; D gene uncertain. With 4 bases removed from V and 1 base from J, the gap between germline ends came to 21 bases. The CDR3 runs to 18 residues. Looked up from germline, CDR1 is MNHEY and CDR2 is SVGAGI. The CDR3 bases are TGTGCCAGCAGTTTCCCACCCCTTCTCCCTGCGGGCACAGATACGCAGTATTTT. Translated, it gives CASSFPPLLPAGTDTQYF.